This T cell receptor (beta chain) was documented in a study of blood T cell repertoires in COVID-19. Study-level information: COVID-19 samples collected from the United States, Italy and Spain covered acute and convalescent phases. T cells, B-cell-depleted T cells, or PBMCs supplied cDNA or gDNA.

In the authors' methods: Estimation of nucleated cell counts was performed using reference gene primer amplification. TCRdb keeps only in-frame clones here, not all; method: immunoSEQ multiplex PCR. D and trimming come from the DNA, and the V and J calls and clone size come from that table. Seen here are about 230,000 clones, around 78% observed once, and the top ten hold approximately 2.6%. The CDR3 covers 15 residues. After removal of 1 base from V and 1 base from J, the junction contained 3 bases not matched to a gene. Germline V gene lookup returns CDR1 SGHTA and CDR2 FQGNSA. The origin of this receptor is a woman in her 70s with active or convalescent COVID-19. V usage is TRBV7-2 and J usage is TRBJ1-2; TRBD1 matches at 7 bases. Sequencing used peripheral blood. The CDR3 region is CASSLGTGGNYGYTF. The CDR3 DNA reads as TGTGCCAGCAGCTTAGGGACAGGTGGTAACTATGGCTACACCTTC.